Listed below are T cell receptor beta chains from one sample, sequenced in a study of blood T cells in healthy people across ages. Using its own MiXCR run on the 5' RACE reads, TCRdb lists one record per CDR3 protein. The sample holds 550,000 to 750,000 distinct CDR3 sequences, over 20% seen once. Input material: blood. These receptors all stem from a man aged 65-85 years in good health. CDR3s include the opening cysteine and the closing phenylalanine or tryptophan. A D gene is named only where the DNA matches it firmly. Clone size is stated in some rows and not others, as once, few, many or a class when expanded.

J: TRBJ2-3
V: TRBV9
D: .
size: .
DNA: TGTGCCAGCAGCGTGGACCAGGCCAGGGGCACTGATACGCAGTATTTT
CDR3: CASSVDQARGTDTQYF

J: TRBJ2-2
V: TRBV5-1
D: .
size: few
DNA: TGCGCCAGCAGCAGGACAGTTAACCATGACACCGGGGAGCTGTTTTTT
CDR3: CASSRTVNHDTGELFF

J: TRBJ1-4
V: TRBV4-1
D: .
size: many
DNA: TGCGCCAGCAGCCAAGTGGGTAATGAAAAACTGTTTTTT
CDR3: CASSQVGNEKLFF

J: TRBJ2-5
V: TRBV6-1
D: .
size: .
DNA: TGTGCCAGCAGTGCCACCCTCAGGGGCCAAGAGACCCAGTACTTC
CDR3: CASSATLRGQETQYF

J: TRBJ2-7
V: TRBV11-2
D: TRBD1
size: few
DNA: TGTGCCAGCAGCTGGGACAGGGGAAAGGGCGAGCAGTACTTC
CDR3: CASSWDRGKGEQYF

J: TRBJ2-3
V: TRBV11-2
D: TRBD1
size: .
DNA: TGTGCCAGCAGCTTAGACCACAGGGGGAGGATGGATACGCAGTATTTT
CDR3: CASSLDHRGRMDTQYF

J: TRBJ1-1
V: TRBV7-7
D: .
size: .
DNA: TGTGCCAGCAGCTTCGGTCCGGGACACCAGAACACTGAAGCTTTCTTT
CDR3: CASSFGPGHQNTEAFF

J: TRBJ2-5
V: TRBV12-3/TRBV12-4
D: TRBD2
size: once
DNA: TGTGCCAGCAGTTGGGGGACTAGCGGTCGGGAGACCCAGTACTTC
CDR3: CASSWGTSGRETQYF

J: TRBJ1-5
V: TRBV7-6
D: .
size: few
DNA: TGTGCCAGCAGCCAAACGACAGATCAGCCCCAGCATTTT
CDR3: CASSQTTDQPQHF

J: TRBJ2-5
V: TRBV4-1
D: .
size: few
DNA: TGCGCCAGCAGCCAAGAGCCGGGCCAAGAGACCCAGTACTTC
CDR3: CASSQEPGQETQYF

J: TRBJ2-7
V: TRBV28
D: TRBD2
size: .
DNA: TGTGCCAGCAGTTCCTACTTACCCCGACTAGCGGGAGTATTAACCTACGAGCAGTACTTC
CDR3: CASSSYLPRLAGVLTYEQYF

J: TRBJ1-6
V: TRBV12-3/TRBV12-4
D: .
size: .
DNA: TGTGCCAGCAGTTTAAGTGAGGGCTGGGGTTCACCCCTCCACTTT
CDR3: CASSLSEGWGSPLHF

J: TRBJ2-5
V: TRBV5-1
D: TRBD1
size: .
DNA: TGCGCCAGCAGCTCGACAGGGGAGCGAGAGACCCAGTGCTTC
CDR3: CASSSTGERETQCF

J: TRBJ1-1
V: TRBV28
D: TRBD1
size: few
DNA: TGTGCCAGCAGTCCGGGACAGGGGGCAACTGAAGCTTTCTTT
CDR3: CASSPGQGATEAFF

J: TRBJ2-7
V: TRBV6-2/TRBV6-3
D: TRBD1
size: .
DNA: TGTGCCAGCAGTTTATACAGGGGTATCTACGAGCAGTACTTC
CDR3: CASSLYRGIYEQYF

J: TRBJ1-2
V: TRBV7-2
D: TRBD1
size: .
DNA: TGTGCCAGCAGTTATGGGGGACAGGGGAAATATGGCTACACCTTC
CDR3: CASSYGGQGKYGYTF

J: TRBJ2-7
V: TRBV14
D: TRBD2
size: few
DNA: TGTGCCAGCAGCGACCCCCGGGAGGGCTACGAGCAGTACTTC
CDR3: CASSDPREGYEQYF